Given below is one TCR beta chain in context. This sample was taken from a study of shared clonotypes between healthy human individuals. TCRdb keeps only in-frame clones here, not all; method: immunoSEQ multiplex PCR. The sample shows about 120,000 clones, under 70% of them seen only once. Germline V gene data show CDR1 as MDHEN and CDR2 as SYDVKM. The CDR3 extends over 15 amino acids. Trimming took off 5 bases at V and 10 bases at J, with 21 bases between the two ends. This chain links TRBV28 with TRBJ2-1, with D possibly matching TRBD1 (6 bases). Sample: memory CD8+ T cells sorted from blood. Subset defined: CD45RO+ cells pooled with CCR7-negative TemRA cells. This TCR was recovered from a woman aged 25 to 45 in good health. The CDR3 region has the DNA TGTGCCAGCAGTCCCACTAACAGGGTAGTCGGCGAGCAGTTCTTC. Residues: CASSPTNRVVGEQFF.